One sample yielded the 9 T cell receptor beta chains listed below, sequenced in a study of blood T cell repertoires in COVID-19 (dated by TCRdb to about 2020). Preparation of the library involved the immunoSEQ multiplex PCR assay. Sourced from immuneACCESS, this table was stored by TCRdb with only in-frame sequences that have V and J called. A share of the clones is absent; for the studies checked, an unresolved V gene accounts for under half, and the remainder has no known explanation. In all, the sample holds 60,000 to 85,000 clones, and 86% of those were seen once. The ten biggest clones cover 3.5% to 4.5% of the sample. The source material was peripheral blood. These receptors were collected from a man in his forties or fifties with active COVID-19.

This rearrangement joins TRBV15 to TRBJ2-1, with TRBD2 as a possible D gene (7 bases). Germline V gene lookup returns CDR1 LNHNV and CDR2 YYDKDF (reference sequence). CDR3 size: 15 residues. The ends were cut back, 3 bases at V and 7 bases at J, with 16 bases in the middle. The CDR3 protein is CATSRGGLQGNEQFF. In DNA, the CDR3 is TGTGCCACCAGCAGGGGGGGGTTACAGGGAAATGAGCAGTTCTTC.

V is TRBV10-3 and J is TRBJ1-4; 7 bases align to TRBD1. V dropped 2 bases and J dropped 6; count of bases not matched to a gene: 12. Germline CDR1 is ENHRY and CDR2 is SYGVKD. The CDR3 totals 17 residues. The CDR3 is CAISETGYRGRDEKLFF. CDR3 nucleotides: TGTGCCATCAGTGAGACTGGGTACAGGGGCCGGGATGAAAAACTGTTTTTT.

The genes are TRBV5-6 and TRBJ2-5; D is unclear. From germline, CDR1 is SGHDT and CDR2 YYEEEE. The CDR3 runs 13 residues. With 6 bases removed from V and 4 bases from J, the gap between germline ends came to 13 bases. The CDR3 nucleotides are TGTGCCAGCACCTCTGGAGAATTAGAGACCCAGTACTTC. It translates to CASTSGELETQYF.

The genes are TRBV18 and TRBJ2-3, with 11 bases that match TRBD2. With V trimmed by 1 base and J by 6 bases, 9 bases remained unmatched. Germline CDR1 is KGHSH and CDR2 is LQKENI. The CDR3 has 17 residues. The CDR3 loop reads CASSPRILAGGPDTQYF. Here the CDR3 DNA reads TGTGCCAGCTCACCACGGATTTTAGCGGGAGGGCCTGATACGCAGTATTTT.

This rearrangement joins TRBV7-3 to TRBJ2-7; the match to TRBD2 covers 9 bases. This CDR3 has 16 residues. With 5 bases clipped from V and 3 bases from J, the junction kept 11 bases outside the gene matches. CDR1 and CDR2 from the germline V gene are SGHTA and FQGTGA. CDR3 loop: CASSPGPGLANYEQYF. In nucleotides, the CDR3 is TGTGCCAGCAGCCCTGGTCCCGGACTAGCGAACTACGAGCAGTACTTC.

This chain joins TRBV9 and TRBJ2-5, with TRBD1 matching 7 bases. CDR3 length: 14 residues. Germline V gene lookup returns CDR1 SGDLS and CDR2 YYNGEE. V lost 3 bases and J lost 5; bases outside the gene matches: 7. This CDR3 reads CASSARQGWETQYF. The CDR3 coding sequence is TGTGCCAGCAGCGCCCGACAGGGATGGGAGACCCAGTACTTC. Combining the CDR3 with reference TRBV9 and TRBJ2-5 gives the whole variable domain DSGVTQTPKHLITATGQRVTLRCSPRSGDLSVYWYQQSLDQGLQFLIQYYNGEERAKGNILERFSAQQFPDLHSELNLSSLELGDSALYFCASSARQGWETQYFGPGTRLLVL.

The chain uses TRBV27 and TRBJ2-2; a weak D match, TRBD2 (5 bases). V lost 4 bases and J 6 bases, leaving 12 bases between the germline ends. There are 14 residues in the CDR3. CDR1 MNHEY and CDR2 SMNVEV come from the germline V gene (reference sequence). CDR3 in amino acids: CASSSTRGPGELFF. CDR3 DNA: TGTGCCAGCAGTTCAACTAGAGGACCCGGGGAGCTGTTTTTT.

CDR3 in amino acids: CASSLSSRGHEKLFF. The CDR3 nucleotides read TGTGCCAGCAGCTTGTCGAGCAGGGGGCATGAAAAACTGTTTTTT. The V call is TRBV7-6, the J call TRBJ1-4; TRBD1 aligns across 8 bases. The CDR3 contains 15 residues. Per germline, CDR1 SGHVS and CDR2 FNYEAQ. Trimming took 3 bases from V and 6 from J; bases not matched to a gene: 6.

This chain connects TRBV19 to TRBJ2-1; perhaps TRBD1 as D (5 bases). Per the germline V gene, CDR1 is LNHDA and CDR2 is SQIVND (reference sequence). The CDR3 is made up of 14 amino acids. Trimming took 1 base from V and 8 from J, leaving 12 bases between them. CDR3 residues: CASSIATQGYEQFF. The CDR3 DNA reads TGTGCCAGTAGTATAGCAACTCAGGGATATGAGCAGTTCTTC.